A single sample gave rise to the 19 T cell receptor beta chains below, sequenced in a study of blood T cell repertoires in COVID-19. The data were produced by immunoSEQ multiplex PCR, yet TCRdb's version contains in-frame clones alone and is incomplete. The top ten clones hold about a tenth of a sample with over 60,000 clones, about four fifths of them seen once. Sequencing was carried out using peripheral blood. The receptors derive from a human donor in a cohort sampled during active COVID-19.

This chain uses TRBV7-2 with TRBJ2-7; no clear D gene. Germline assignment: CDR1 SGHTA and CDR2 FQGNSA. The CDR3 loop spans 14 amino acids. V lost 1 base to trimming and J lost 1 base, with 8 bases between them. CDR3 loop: CASSLGVTSYEQYF. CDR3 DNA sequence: TGTGCCAGCAGCTTAGGCGTGACTTCCTACGAGCAGTACTTC.

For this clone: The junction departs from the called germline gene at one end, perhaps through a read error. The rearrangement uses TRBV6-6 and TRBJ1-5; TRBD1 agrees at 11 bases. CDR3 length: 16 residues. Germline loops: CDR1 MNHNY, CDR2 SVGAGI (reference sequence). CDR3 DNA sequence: TGTGCCAGCAGTTACCCCGGGACAGGGGGTAATCAACCCCAGCATTTT. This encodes CASSYPGTGGNQPQHF.

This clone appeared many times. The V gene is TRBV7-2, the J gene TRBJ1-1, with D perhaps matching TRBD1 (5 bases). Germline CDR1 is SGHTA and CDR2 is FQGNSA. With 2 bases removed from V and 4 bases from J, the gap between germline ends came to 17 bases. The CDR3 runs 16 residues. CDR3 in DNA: TGTGCCAGCAGCTTATCGCGGGGGAGGGGAACCACTGAAGCTTTCTTT. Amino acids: CASSLSRGRGTTEAFF.

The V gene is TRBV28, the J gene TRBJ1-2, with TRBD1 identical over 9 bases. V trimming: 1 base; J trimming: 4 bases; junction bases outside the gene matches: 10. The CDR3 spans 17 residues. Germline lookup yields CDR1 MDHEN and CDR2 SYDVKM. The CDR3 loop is CASSLSSGTGRSYGYTF. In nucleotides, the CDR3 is TGTGCCAGCAGTTTATCTTCCGGGACAGGGCGGAGCTATGGCTACACCTTC.

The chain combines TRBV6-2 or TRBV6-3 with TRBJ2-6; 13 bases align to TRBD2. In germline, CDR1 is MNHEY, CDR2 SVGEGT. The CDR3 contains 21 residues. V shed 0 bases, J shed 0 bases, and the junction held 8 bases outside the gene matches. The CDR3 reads CASSYSGLAGASLSGANVLTF. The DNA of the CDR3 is TGTGCCAGCAGTTACTCTGGACTAGCGGGAGCATCACTCTCTGGGGCCAACGTCCTGACTTTC.

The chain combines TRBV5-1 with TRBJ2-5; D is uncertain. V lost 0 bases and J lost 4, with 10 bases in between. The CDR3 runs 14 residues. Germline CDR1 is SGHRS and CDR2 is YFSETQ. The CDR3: CASSLALKAETQYF. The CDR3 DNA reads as TGCGCCAGCAGCTTGGCCCTCAAAGCAGAGACCCAGTACTTC.

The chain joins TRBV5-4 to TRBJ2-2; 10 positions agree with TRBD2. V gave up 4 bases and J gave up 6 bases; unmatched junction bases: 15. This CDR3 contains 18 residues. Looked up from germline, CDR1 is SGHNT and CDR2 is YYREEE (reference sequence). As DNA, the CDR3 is TGTGCCAGCAGCCCCGGGGCAGGGGTAGCGGGGGGCCCCGGGGAGCTGTTTTTT. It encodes CASSPGAGVAGGPGELFF. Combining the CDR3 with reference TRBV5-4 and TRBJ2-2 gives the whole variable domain ETGVTQSPTHLIKTRGQQVTLRCSSQSGHNTVSWYQQALGQGPQFIFQYYREEENGRGNFPPRFSGLQFPNYSSELNVNALELDDSALYLCASSPGAGVAGGPGELFFGEGSRLTVL.

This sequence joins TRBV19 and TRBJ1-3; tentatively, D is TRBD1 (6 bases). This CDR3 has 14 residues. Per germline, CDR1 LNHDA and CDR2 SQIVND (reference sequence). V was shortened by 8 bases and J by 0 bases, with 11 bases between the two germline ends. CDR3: CASLDRDSGNTIYF. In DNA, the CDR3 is TGTGCCAGTTTGGACAGAGACTCTGGAAACACCATATATTTT.

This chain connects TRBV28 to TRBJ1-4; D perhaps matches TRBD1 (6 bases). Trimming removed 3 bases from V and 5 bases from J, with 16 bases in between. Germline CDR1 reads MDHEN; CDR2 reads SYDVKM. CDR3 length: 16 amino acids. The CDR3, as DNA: TGTGCCAGCAGTTTCTCGTCAGGGGAATCGAATGAAAAACTGTTTTTT. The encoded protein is CASSFSSGESNEKLFF.

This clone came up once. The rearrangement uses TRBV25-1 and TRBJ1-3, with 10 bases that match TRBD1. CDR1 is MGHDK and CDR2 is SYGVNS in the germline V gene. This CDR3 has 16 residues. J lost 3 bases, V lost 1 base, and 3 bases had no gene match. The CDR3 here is CASSESGTGVGNTIYF. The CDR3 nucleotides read TGTGCCAGCAGTGAATCCGGGACAGGGGTTGGAAACACCATATATTTT.

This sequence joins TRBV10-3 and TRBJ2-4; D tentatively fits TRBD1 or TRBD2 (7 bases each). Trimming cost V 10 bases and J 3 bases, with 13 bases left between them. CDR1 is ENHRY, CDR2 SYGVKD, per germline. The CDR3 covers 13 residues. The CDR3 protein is CATRGGDKNIQYF. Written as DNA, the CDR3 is TGTGCCACCAGGGGGGGGGACAAAAACATTCAGTACTTC.

CDR3 sequence reads: CASSYVSSRSYEQYF. In DNA, the CDR3 is TGTGCCAGCAGTTACGTCTCCTCACGGAGCTACGAGCAGTACTTC. The chain employs TRBV6-2 or TRBV6-3 and TRBJ2-7; D not certain. There are 15 residues in the CDR3. V gave up 2 bases and J gave up 3 bases, with 14 bases separating them. The germline V gene has CDR1 MNHEY and CDR2 SVGEGT.

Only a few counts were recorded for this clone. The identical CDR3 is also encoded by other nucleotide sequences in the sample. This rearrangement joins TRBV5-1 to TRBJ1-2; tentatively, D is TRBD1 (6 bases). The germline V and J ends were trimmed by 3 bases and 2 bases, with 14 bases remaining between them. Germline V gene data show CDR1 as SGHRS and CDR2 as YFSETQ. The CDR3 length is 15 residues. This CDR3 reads CASSSHRGQNYGYTF. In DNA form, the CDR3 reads TGCGCCAGCAGCTCCCACCGGGGACAAAACTATGGCTACACCTTC.

In nucleotides, the CDR3 is TGTGCCAGCAAGGCGGCGGGGCTAGCGGGAGTCGAGCAGTACTTC. Its protein is CASKAAGLAGVEQYF. The V gene is TRBV11-2, the J gene TRBJ2-7, with 10 bases aligning to TRBD2. CDR3 size: 15 residues. V lost 7 bases and J lost 6; bases outside the gene matches: 12. Germline assignment: CDR1 SGHAT and CDR2 FQNNGV.

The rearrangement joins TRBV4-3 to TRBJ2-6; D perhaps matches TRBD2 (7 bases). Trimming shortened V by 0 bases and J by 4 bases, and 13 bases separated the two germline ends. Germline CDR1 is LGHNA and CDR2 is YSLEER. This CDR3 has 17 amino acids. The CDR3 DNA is TGCGCCAGCAGCCAAGAAGGGGGGGGTAACGGGGCCAACGTCCTGACTTTC. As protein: CASSQEGGGNGANVLTF.

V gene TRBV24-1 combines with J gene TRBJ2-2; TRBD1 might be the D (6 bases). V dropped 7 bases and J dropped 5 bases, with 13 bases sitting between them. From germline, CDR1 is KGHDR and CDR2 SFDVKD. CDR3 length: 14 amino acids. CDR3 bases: TGTGCCACCAGCCCTTCTCAGGGGACCGGGGAGCTGTTTTTT. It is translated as CATSPSQGTGELFF.

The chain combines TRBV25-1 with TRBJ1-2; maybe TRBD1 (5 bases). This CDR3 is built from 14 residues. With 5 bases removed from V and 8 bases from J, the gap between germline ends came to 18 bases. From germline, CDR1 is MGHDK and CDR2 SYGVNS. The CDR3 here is CASSRAEGLKGYTF. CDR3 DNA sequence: TGTGCCAGCAGTCGCGCGGAGGGGTTGAAGGGCTACACCTTC.

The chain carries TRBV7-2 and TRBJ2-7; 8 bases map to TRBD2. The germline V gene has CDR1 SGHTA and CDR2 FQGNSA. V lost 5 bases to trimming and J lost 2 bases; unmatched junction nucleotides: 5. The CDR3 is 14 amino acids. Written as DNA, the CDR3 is TGTGCCAGCAGCCACGGACTAGCCGCCTACGAGCAGTACTTC. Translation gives CASSHGLAAYEQYF.

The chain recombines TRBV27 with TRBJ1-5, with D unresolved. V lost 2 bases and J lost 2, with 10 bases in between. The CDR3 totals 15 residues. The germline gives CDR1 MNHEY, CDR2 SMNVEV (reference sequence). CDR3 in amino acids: CASSLTGRGNQPQHF. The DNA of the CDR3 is TGTGCCAGCAGTTTAACCGGGAGAGGCAATCAGCCCCAGCATTTT.